This TCR beta chain derives from a study of blood T cell repertoires in COVID-19. Study-wide context: Acute and convalescent COVID-19 samples came from the United States, Italy and Spain.

Participants came from about two dozen US areas, aged about 18 to 100 years. Self-reported history from a screening survey and questionnaire set each donor's cohort. Per the authors' pipeline: Cell counts per sample came from amplifying reference gene primers. TCRdb's table, derived via immunoSEQ multiplex PCR, lists solely in-frame clones and lacks some. For V, J and clone size, that table is used; D and trimming come from the DNA. The profile shows around 150,000 clones, roughly 83% of them singletons. V lost 5 bases to trimming and J lost 3 bases; unmatched junction nucleotides: 4. CDR1 LNHDA and CDR2 SQIVND come from the germline V gene (reference sequence). The CDR3 extends over 15 amino acids.

The chain employs TRBV19 and TRBJ1-5; 10 bases line up with TRBD1. The clonotype comes from a man in his 70s who had been exposed to COVID-19. Specimen: PBMCs or T cells enriched from blood (not recorded which). CDR3 in amino acids: CASSADRGDNQPQHF. CDR3 DNA sequence: TGTGCCAGTAGTGCGGACAGGGGGGACAATCAGCCCCAGCATTTT.